This T cell receptor beta chain originates from a study of T cells after yellow fever vaccination. Study conclusions and caveats: Booster samples showed a return of most primary-vaccination clones (roughly 96% CD4, approximately 88% CD8). Of the clonotypes, a small share occurred in both CD4 and CD8 compartments. Weaker in magnitude, the secondary response showed a faster peak on day 5 versus 15.

This clonotype was seen many times. Its antigen is unknown. The authors made TCR cDNA by 5'RACE template switching, adding a universal primer site and UMIs. TCRdb re-derived calls from the 5' RACE reads in MiXCR, one entry per CDR3 protein. The sample lists 550,000 to 750,000 distinct CDR3 sequences; approximately 15% were seen once. Germline lookup yields CDR1 KGHSH and CDR2 LQKENI. The CDR3 is made up of 15 amino acids. V dropped 0 bases and J dropped 6 bases, with 14 bases sitting between them. V gene TRBV18 combines with J gene TRBJ1-1; D is unclear. This TCR was recovered from a man aged 30 to 39 who received the YFV17D yellow fever vaccine. The input for sequencing was PBMCs, taken on the day of the yellow fever booster vaccination. The CDR3 bases are TGTGCCAGCTCACCACCTACCGCGAGCATCGCTGAAGCTTTCTTT. This translates into CASSPPTASIAEAFF. Drawing the rest from reference TRBV18 and TRBJ1-1, the complete variable domain is NAGVMQNPRHLVRRRGQEARLRCSPMKGHSHVYWYRQLPEEGLKFMVYLQKENIIDESGMPKERFSAEFPKEGPSILRIQQVVRGDSAAYFCASSPPTASIAEAFFGQGTRLTVV.